This paragraph reports one T cell receptor (beta chain). Only in-frame clones appear in the TCRdb table, and some are missing; sequencing was by immunoSEQ multiplex PCR. The data show approximately 130,000 clones, with roughly 95% seen just once and over 0.35% held by the top ten. This CDR3 region has 14 residues. V was pared by 4 bases and J by 4 bases, with 13 bases between. Germline CDR1 reads MNHEY; CDR2 reads SMNVEV (reference sequence). These data originate in a study of T cell changes during pregnancy in multiple sclerosis. This TCR derives from a female donor with multiple sclerosis, enrolled in a pregnancy study. The chain employs TRBV27 and TRBJ1-2; TRBD1 is a possible D gene (6 bases). The source material was peripheral blood, sampled after pregnancy. The CDR3 sequence is CASSSRTEIYGYTF. In nucleotides, the CDR3 is TGTGCCAGCAGTTCTCGGACAGAAATCTATGGCTACACCTTC.